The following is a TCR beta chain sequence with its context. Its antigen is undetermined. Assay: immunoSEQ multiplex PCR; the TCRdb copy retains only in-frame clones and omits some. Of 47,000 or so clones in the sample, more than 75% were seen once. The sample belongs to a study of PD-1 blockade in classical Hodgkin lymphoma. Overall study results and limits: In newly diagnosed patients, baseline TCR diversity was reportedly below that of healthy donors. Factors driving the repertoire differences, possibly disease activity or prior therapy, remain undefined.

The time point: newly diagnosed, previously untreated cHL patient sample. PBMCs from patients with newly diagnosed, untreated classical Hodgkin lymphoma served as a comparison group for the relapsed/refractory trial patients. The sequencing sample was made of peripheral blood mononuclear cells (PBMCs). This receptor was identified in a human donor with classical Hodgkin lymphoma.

The CDR3 is CASSPGVGGYGYTF. CDR3 bases: TGTGCCAGCAGCCCAGGGGTTGGTGGCTATGGCTACACCTTC. The chain joins TRBV7-2 to TRBJ1-2, with a tentative D call TRBD1 (6 bases). The CDR3 contains 14 residues. Trimming removed 5 bases at V and 4 bases at J, with 14 bases between. Germline CDR1 SGHTA, CDR2 FQGNSA.